This is a list of T cell receptor beta chains from one sample in a study of blood T cell repertoires in COVID-19. Libraries were prepared by immunoSEQ multiplex PCR; TCRdb keeps only in-frame clonotypes and omits some of them. The sample lists 110,000 or so clones, more than 60% occurring once. Material: peripheral blood. The receptors originated from a man aged 50-60 years with acute or convalescent COVID-19. Both conserved end residues are part of each CDR3.

CASSSTGVSNQPQHF	15	TRBV27
CASSQTGGLKGGYTF	15	TRBV3-1/TRBV3-2
CASRLSTGNPYEQYF	15	TRBV12-2
CATANQGTKNIQYF	14	TRBV19
CASTKTSGAFHVSYEQYF	18	TRBV21-1
CASSIGLATDTQYF	14	TRBV19
CAIRGAGTETSTDTQYF	17	TRBV10-3
CASSTGTENSPLHF	14	TRBV18
CASSGLREEQYF	12	TRBV11-2
CASSRTSGKETQYF	14	TRBV6-5
CASSFQGSEQYF	12	TRBV5-1
CASSLGAGPQHF	12	TRBV6-6
CASSLASGSSGWEAFF	16	TRBV7-2
CASSPTGTPHNEQFF	15	TRBV6-2/TRBV6-3
CASSRESSGNTIYF	14	TRBV2
CASSLMTASNQPQHF	15	TRBV7-2
CASSPGGEVYEQYF	14	TRBV5-1
CASSSRTGPQETQYF	15	TRBV9
CASSLGDYEQYF	12	TRBV5-1
CASTSGTVDEQFF	13	TRBV6-5
CASSVGPGGTEAFF	14	TRBV9
CAWSVLGRNYGYTF	14	TRBV30
CASSLEQGRAFF	12	TRBV5-1
CASSWTGVGEQFF	13	TRBV11-2
CASSLLAGDVYNEQFF	16	TRBV7-3
CASSLGLAGDGSYEQYF	17	TRBV5-4